This is a list of T cell receptor beta chains from one sample in a study of monozygotic twins with inflammatory bowel disease. TCRdb re-called the 5' RACE reads and catalogs CDR3 proteins one per entry, DNA excluded. The sample table sets out roughly 160,000 distinct CDR3 sequences. The sample comprised blood. The origin of the receptors is a human donor with ulcerative colitis or Crohn's disease, or a healthy co-twin of an affected twin (not recorded which). CDR3s include the opening cysteine and the closing phenylalanine or tryptophan.

v_gene,j_gene,CDR3aa
TRBV11-3,TRBJ2-3,CASSKRRGGSGDTQYF
TRBV6-2/TRBV6-3,TRBJ1-3,CATGQGPGNTIYF
TRBV11-3,TRBJ2-7,CASSLSGTSGYEQYF
TRBV6-1,TRBJ1-2,CASSDPGTNYGYTF
TRBV4-1,TRBJ2-7,CASSGEAGPSYEQYF
TRBV5-1,TRBJ1-1,CASSWGQGSTEAFF
TRBV6-1,TRBJ2-4,CASRAALAGLAKNIQYF
TRBV20-1,TRBJ2-7,CSARDPQGQTYEQYF
TRBV2,TRBJ2-2,CASTPGLANTGELFF
TRBV3-1,TRBJ2-1,CASSQDLQSEQFF
TRBV6-1,TRBJ2-1,CASSEHGQGANEQFF
TRBV9,TRBJ2-7,CASSIYGDSSAYEQYF
TRBV7-2,TRBJ2-3,CASSFRSGGPLRGQYF
TRBV7-8,TRBJ2-2,CASSPLGQSGNTGELFF
TRBV9,TRBJ2-7,CASSDGDRDVVQYF
TRBV5-1,TRBJ2-5,CASSLVSSSETQYF
TRBV7-9,TRBJ1-4,CASSLGAGDEKLFF
TRBV5-6,TRBJ2-7,CASSLDPGLREQYF
TRBV7-9,TRBJ1-2,CASSPGQGFYGYTF
TRBV20-1,TRBJ2-3,CSATERGSTDTQYF
TRBV6-2/TRBV6-3,TRBJ1-1,CASIRDLSRPFF
TRBV4-3,TRBJ1-2,CASSQRSGISLGYTF
TRBV27,TRBJ1-1,CASSYYRGRGAFF
TRBV12-3/TRBV12-4,TRBJ2-1,CASTSAPSGLREQFF